This record looks at one T cell receptor beta chain sequence and its context. Its target is unknown. Rearranged V-D-J TRB sequences were amplified with a mixed TRB-A/B primer pool. TCRdb called the multiplex PCR reads again in MiXCR, with one record for every CDR3 protein. The table has around 13,000 distinct CDR3 sequences, 25% to 35% seen once; the top ten hold about 9.3%. Peripheral blood genomic DNA, not sorted cells or RNA, was the template. This sample stems from a study of T cell repertoires in aging, cancer and after chemotherapy. Regarding the study as a whole: In each cancer cohort, median generation probability increased across chemotherapy, suggesting thymic output rebounded. The repertoire data cannot show anything about immunological memory following chemotherapy.

The V and J ends lost 0 bases and 7 bases respectively, with 8 bases between them. Germline V CDR1 and CDR2: SQVTM, ANQGSEA. CDR3 length: 12 residues. The genes are TRBV29-1 and TRBJ2-3; D call uncertain. The source is a human donor with a blood cancer. Sequenced sample: blood. The CDR3 DNA is TGCAGCGTTGAAGACGGGTTACATACGCAGTATTTT. It specifies CSVEDGLHTQYF.